A single sample is the source of the 5 T cell receptor beta chains below, sequenced in a study of low-dose radiotherapy and immunotherapy resistance in tumors. Time point specified: after trial treatment. Treatment defined: LDRT plus nivolumab, ipilimumab, low-dose cyclophosphamide and aspirin (RACIN trial). First-strand cDNA relied on TRAV- and TRBV-specific primers spanning alpha and beta chains. Both a constant-region primer and a V-primer adapter served to amplify TCRs across roughly 20 PCR cycles. TCRdb redid the calling of the reads with MiXCR, one entry per CDR3 protein. The sample carries about 100,000 distinct CDR3 sequences, under 25% recorded once. The sequenced sample was PBMCs, obtained after low-dose radiotherapy plus immunotherapy. The receptors were sampled from a male donor with prostate cancer.

This clonotype was observed at least ten times. The chain combines TRBV12-3 or TRBV12-4 with TRBJ1-5; possibly TRBD1 for D (5 bases). The CDR3 runs to 15 residues. V shed 0 bases and J shed 4 bases, with 10 bases lying between them. The chain's CDR3 is CASSLAGRANQPQHF. In DNA, the CDR3 is TGTGCCAGCAGTTTAGCTGGCAGGGCTAATCAGCCCCAGCATTTT.

In its sample, this clonotype was seen many times. The chain has TRBV20-1 and TRBJ2-3, with a weak D call TRBD2 (6 bases). The CDR3 has 15 amino acids. Trimming took 4 bases from V and 1 from J, leaving 15 bases between them. Germline V CDR1 and CDR2: DFQATT, SNEGSKA (reference sequence). The CDR3 bases are TGCAGTGCTATCGCCGACTGGGGGGGCACAGATACGCAGTATTTT. It specifies CSAIADWGGTDTQYF.

This clonotype was seen at least ten times. V is TRBV19 and J is TRBJ1-5, with 7 positions matching TRBD1. The CDR3 spans 14 residues. The trim removed 8 bases at V and 3 bases at J, leaving 7 bases unmatched. Germline assignment: CDR1 LNHDA and CDR2 SQIVND (reference sequence). CDR3 coding DNA: TGTGCCAGTCGAAACAGGGGAGACAATCAGCCCCAGCATTTT. This translates into CASRNRGDNQPQHF. The variable domain in full, with the rest retrieved from reference TRBV19 and TRBJ1-5, is DGGITQSPKYLFRKEGQNVTLSCEQNLNHDAMYWYRQDPGQGLRLIYYSQIVNDFQKGDIAEGYSVSREKKESFPLTVTSAQKNPTAFYLCASRNRGDNQPQHFGDGTRLSIL.

Many counts were recorded for this clonotype. The V call is TRBV7-8, the J call TRBJ2-3; D gene uncertain. The CDR3 is made up of 13 amino acids. V lost 0 bases and J lost 8, with 9 bases in between. Germline V gene lookup returns CDR1 SGHVS and CDR2 FQNEAQ. CDR3 sequence reads: CASSLAPFGTQYF. CDR3 nucleotide sequence: TGTGCCAGCAGCTTAGCGCCCTTTGGTACGCAGTATTTT.

This chain uses TRBV5-4 with TRBJ2-2; no definite D call. CDR3 length: 14 residues. Per germline, CDR1 SGHNT and CDR2 YYREEE (reference sequence). The V end lost 4 bases, the J end lost 1 base, and 8 bases lay between the germline ends. The CDR3 DNA follows: TGTGCCAGCAGCCTATACAAGAACACCGGGGAGCTGTTTTTT. The encoded protein is CASSLYKNTGELFF.